Listed here are 22 T cell receptor beta chains from one sample, sequenced in a study of T cell repertoires in aging, cancer and after chemotherapy. Amplification of TCR beta used genomic DNA extracted from peripheral blood. Rearranged V-D-J TRB sequences were amplified with a mixed TRB-A/B primer pool. TCRdb redid the calling of the multiplex PCR reads with MiXCR, one entry per CDR3 protein. The profile shows roughly 3,200 distinct CDR3 sequences, about 46% of them singletons. The sample consisted of blood. The receptors derive from a human donor with a blood cancer.

The chain uses TRBV6-1 and TRBJ2-1; 9 bases line up with TRBD1. The CDR3 consists of 15 residues. Germline V gene data show CDR1 as MNHNS and CDR2 as SASEGT. With V trimmed by 6 bases and J by 8 bases, 11 bases remained unmatched. CDR3 protein: CASSGNHGQGYEQFF. In DNA form, the CDR3 reads TGTGCCAGCAGCGGAAATCACGGACAGGGGTATGAGCAGTTCTTC.

The gene calls are TRBV5-6 and TRBJ1-2, with 7 nucleotides matching TRBD1. V was pared by 2 bases and J by 5 bases, with 12 bases of the junction left unmatched. This CDR3 has 16 amino acids. CDR1 and CDR2 from the germline V gene are SGHDT and YYEEEE. CDR3 region: CASSLGTGAFWYGYTF. DNA of the CDR3: TGTGCCAGCAGCTTAGGTACAGGGGCGTTTTGGTATGGCTACACCTTC. The whole variable domain, remainder taken from reference TRBV5-6 and TRBJ1-2, is DAGVTQSPTHLIKTRGQQVTLRCSPKSGHDTVSWYQQALGQGPQFIFQYYEEEERQRGNFPDRFSGHQFPNYSSELNVNALLLGDSALYLCASSLGTGAFWYGYTFGSGTRLTVV.

This sequence joins TRBV5-1 and TRBJ2-1; D possibly corresponds to TRBD2 (5 bases). Germline V lookup: CDR1 SGHRS, CDR2 YFSETQ. The CDR3 consists of 15 residues. V gave up 0 bases and J gave up 5 bases, with 12 bases separating them. The CDR3 sequence is CASSLGSSSDNEQFF. The CDR3 DNA reads as TGCGCCAGCAGCTTGGGCTCTAGCTCTGACAATGAGCAGTTCTTC.

This clonotype is termed large. The rearrangement uses TRBV29-1 and TRBJ2-3; D might be TRBD1 (6 bases). Germline CDR1 is SQVTM and CDR2 is ANQGSEA. CDR3 length: 12 residues. V lost 3 bases and J lost 6, with 10 bases in between. The CDR3 coding sequence is TGCAGCGTTGACAGGGGAGAGGATACGCAGTATTTT. It specifies CSVDRGEDTQYF.

The chain is built from TRBV5-1 and TRBJ2-2; D is possibly TRBD1 (5 bases). Trimming pared 0 bases from V and 6 bases from J, leaving 12 bases between. The CDR3 loop spans 15 amino acids. The germline V gene has CDR1 SGHRS and CDR2 YFSETQ. CDR3 region: CASSLVAGMAGELFF. CDR3 in DNA: TGCGCCAGCAGCTTGGTGGCAGGGATGGCCGGGGAGCTGTTTTTT.

CDR3 sequence reads: CASSLRNQGDEQFF. The CDR3 coding sequence is TGTGCCAGCAGCTTAAGGAACCAGGGCGATGAGCAGTTCTTC. V is TRBV5-5 and J is TRBJ2-1; TRBD1 might be the D (5 bases). This CDR3 has 14 amino acids. Per the germline V gene, CDR1 is SGHKS and CDR2 is YYEKEE (reference sequence). The V end was cut by 2 bases, the J end by 8 bases, with 14 bases between.

The V and J genes are TRBV19 and TRBJ2-1; tentative D call: TRBD1 (6 bases). CDR3 length equals 15 residues. V lost 1 base and J 10 bases, leaving 17 bases between the germline ends. Germline V gene sequence: CDR1 LNHDA, CDR2 SQIVND (reference sequence). The DNA for the CDR3 is TGTGCCAGTAGTATAGCCCGGACAGTCTTGGGAGAGCAGTTCTTC. Amino acid sequence: CASSIARTVLGEQFF.

J is TRBJ2-1 and V is TRBV18; 8 nucleotides match TRBD2. Trimming removed 0 bases from V and 7 bases from J; junction bases left unmatched: 8. Germline values: CDR1 KGHSH, CDR2 LQKENI. The CDR3 is made up of 16 amino acids. CDR3 protein: CASSPPSGGSRNEQFF. In DNA form, the CDR3 reads TGTGCCAGCTCACCACCGAGCGGGGGCTCCAGAAATGAGCAGTTCTTC.

V and J are TRBV5-6 and TRBJ2-2; TRBD1 agrees at 9 bases. Germline V CDR1 and CDR2: SGHDT, YYEEEE. V shed 3 bases and J 5 bases; nucleotides not matched to a gene: 8. This CDR3 is built from 16 residues. The CDR3 loop reads CASSYDRGGKTGELFF. CDR3 nucleotide sequence: TGTGCCAGCAGCTACGACAGGGGGGGTAAAACCGGGGAGCTGTTTTTT.

This sequence joins TRBV19 and TRBJ2-6; maybe TRBD1 (6 bases). CDR3 size: 17 residues. V was trimmed by 6 bases and J by 0 bases, leaving 15 bases between them. Germline V lookup: CDR1 LNHDA, CDR2 SQIVND (reference sequence). CDR3 residues: CASSVQGQSSGANVLTF. CDR3 nucleotides: TGTGCCAGTAGCGTCCAAGGACAGAGCTCTGGGGCCAACGTCCTGACTTTC.

This CDR3 reads CASSSGQPSDTQYF. The DNA for the CDR3 is TGCGCCAGCAGCTCGGGACAGCCCTCAGATACGCAGTATTTT. V usage is TRBV5-1 and J usage is TRBJ2-3; TRBD1 agrees at 7 bases. CDR3 length: 14 amino acids. The germline V gene encodes CDR1 SGHRS and CDR2 YFSETQ. Trimming at V came to 3 bases and at J to 4 bases, leaving 5 bases not matched to a gene.

In regard to this clonotype: At one boundary the junction diverges from the germline segment, which might be a read error. This chain links TRBV19 with TRBJ2-1; 9 nucleotides match TRBD2. The CDR3 covers 17 residues. Germline loops: CDR1 LNHDA, CDR2 SQIVND (reference sequence). This CDR3 reads CASSIPRVGRGGAEQCF. The CDR3, as DNA: TGTGCCAGTAGTATTCCGCGTGTGGGGCGGGGGGGCGCTGAGCAGTGCTTC.

As concerns this clonotype: The junction does not match germline at one end; this may be a read error. The genes are TRBV14 and TRBJ2-5, with D hard to call. CDR3 length: 15 residues. Germline lookup yields CDR1 SGHDN and CDR2 FVKESK. CDR3 DNA sequence: TGTGCCAGCAGCTCCAAGCCCGGCGCGAAAGAGACCCAGTACTTT. It specifies CASSSKPGAKETQYF.

This clonotype appeared a few times. The V call is TRBV27, the J call TRBJ1-3; D unclear. The germline V and J ends were trimmed by 5 bases and 3 bases, with 5 bases remaining between them. Germline V gene data show CDR1 as MNHEY and CDR2 as SMNVEV (reference sequence). The CDR3 runs 12 residues. This CDR3 reads CASSTGGNTIYF. Here the CDR3 DNA reads TGTGCCAGCAGTACCGGTGGAAACACCATATATTTT.

The genes are TRBV20-1 and TRBJ2-2, with 7 bases matching TRBD1. In germline, CDR1 is DFQATT, CDR2 SNEGSKA (reference sequence). The V and J ends lost 6 bases and 0 bases, in that order; junction bases with no gene match: 4. CDR3 length: 14 residues. CDR3 nucleotides: TGCAGTGCCAGGACAGGAGCGAACACCGGGGAGCTGTTTTTT. Its translation is CSARTGANTGELFF.

This chain links TRBV6-2 or TRBV6-3 with TRBJ2-1, with TRBD2 as a possible D gene (6 bases). CDR3 length: 14 amino acids. In germline, CDR1 is MNHEY, CDR2 SVGEGT. Trimming left V 2 bases short and J 3 bases short, with 8 bases between. The CDR3, as DNA: TGTGCCAGCAGTTACCTCGGGGGCTACAATGAGCAGTTCTTC. Translated: CASSYLGGYNEQFF.

The V call is TRBV5-4, the J call TRBJ2-7; D unresolved. Germline CDR1 reads SGHNT; CDR2 reads YYREEE (reference sequence). The germline V and J ends were trimmed by 0 bases and 3 bases, with 10 bases remaining between them. CDR3 size: 14 residues. CDR3 DNA sequence: TGTGCCAGCAGCTTGGCGTCAGAGAGCTACGAGCAGTACTTC. Translated, it gives CASSLASESYEQYF.

The rearrangement links TRBV18 to TRBJ2-2, with D possibly called TRBD1 or TRBD2 (6 bases each). Germline V gene sequence: CDR1 KGHSH, CDR2 LQKENI. The CDR3 runs to 16 residues. V lost 2 bases, J lost 4 bases, and 14 bases lay in between. CDR3 DNA: TGTGCCAGCTCACCAGCGTCGGGGGCCGGCACCGGGGAGCTGTTTTTT. It translates to CASSPASGAGTGELFF.

The CDR3 DNA reads TGTGCCAGCAGTCAACTAGCGGGAGCGGGCGAGCAGTACTTC. Protein product: CASSQLAGAGEQYF. The rearrangement links TRBV6-1 to TRBJ2-7; 11 positions match TRBD2. The CDR3 has 14 amino acids. V was clipped by 5 bases and J by 6 bases; unmatched bases: 6. Germline loops: CDR1 MNHNS, CDR2 SASEGT.

The V and J genes are TRBV19 and TRBJ1-4, with D tentatively TRBD1 (6 bases). The CDR3 extends over 15 amino acids. Trimming removed 0 bases at V and 7 bases at J, with 12 bases between. CDR1 is LNHDA, CDR2 SQIVND, per germline (reference sequence). CDR3 DNA sequence: TGTGCCAGTAGTATAGACAGGGGCGCCGGTGAAAAACTGTTTTTT. It is translated as CASSIDRGAGEKLFF.

Note on this clonotype: Its ends do not fully match the called genes, so a read error is possible. The chain combines TRBV5-1 with TRBJ1-4; D may be TRBD1 (5 bases). The V gene's germline CDR1 is SGHRS and CDR2 YFSETQ. The CDR3 is 15 residues long. In DNA, the CDR3 is TGTGCCAGCAGCTGGGGGGGGGGGATGGATGAAAAACTGTTTTTT. Protein sequence: CASSWGGGMDEKLFF. Together with reference TRBV5-1 and TRBJ1-4, the CDR3 gives the full variable domain: KAGVTQTPRYLIKTRGQQVTLSCSPISGHRSVSWYQQTPGQGLQFLFEYFSETQRNKGNFPGRFSGRQFSNSRSEMNVSTLELGDSALYLCASSWGGGMDEKLFFGSGTQLSVL.

In this sample, this clonotype turned up a few times. The V gene is TRBV19, the J gene TRBJ1-2; D unclear. V gave up 7 bases and J gave up 4 bases, with 10 bases separating them. This CDR3 region has 12 residues. Per germline, CDR1 LNHDA and CDR2 SQIVND (reference sequence). The CDR3 sequence is CASTFSSYGYTF. The CDR3 DNA reads TGTGCCAGTACGTTCAGTTCCTATGGCTACACCTTC.